This T cell receptor beta chain was found in a study of blood T cell repertoires in COVID-19. Background on the study: Acute-phase and convalescent COVID-19 samples originated in the United States, Italy and Spain.

The V and J ends lost 4 bases and 4 bases respectively, with 19 bases between them. CDR1 is MNHEY, CDR2 SVGAGI, per germline. The CDR3 covers 16 residues. As handled by the study authors: Reference gene primer amplification gave nucleated cell count estimates. The table came from immunoSEQ multiplex PCR; TCRdb's copy has only in-frame clones and leaves some out. That table gives V, J and clone size, and the DNA gave D and trimming. The sample has about 440,000 clones; about 91% are singletons. This TCR came from a woman in her 50s with COVID-19, enrolled during active disease. This chain joins TRBV6-5 and TRBJ1-2, with D maybe TRBD1 (5 bases). The sample was peripheral blood. The CDR3 DNA sequence: TGTGCCAGCAGTTCCTGGGAAACCGGGACTAGCTATGGCTACACCTTC. This gives the protein CASSSWETGTSYGYTF.